Presented here are 9 T cell receptor beta chains from one specimen sequenced in a study of T cells in Graves' hyperthyroidism and ophthalmopathy. RNA transcripts provided the source from which TCR beta CDR3 regions were amplified. When the TCR CDR3 underwent first-round RT-PCR, the HTBI primer set was used. MiXCR, run by TCRdb on the multiplex PCR reads, gives a single entry per CDR3 protein. The sample lists approximately 400,000 distinct CDR3 sequences, roughly 18% seen once, with around two fifths in the top ten. Sequenced material: blood. The origin of the receptors is a man aged 18 to 30 with Graves' ophthalmopathy.

Only a few counts were recorded for this clonotype. V and J are TRBV11-2 and TRBJ1-6; no clear D. CDR3 length equals 19 residues. Germline-derived CDR1 and CDR2 are SGHAT and FQNNGV. The V end was cut by 5 bases, the J end by 0 bases, with 20 bases between. CDR3 nucleotides: TGTGCCAGCAGCCTGGGTGAGGTACTCAGGAGCTCCTATAATTCACCCCTCCACTTT. This encodes CASSLGEVLRSSYNSPLHF.

The J gene is TRBJ2-2, the V gene TRBV19, with 11 bases fitting TRBD2. The germline V gene encodes CDR1 LNHDA and CDR2 SQIVND (reference sequence). V trimming: 5 bases; J trimming: 2 bases; junction bases outside the gene matches: 7. The CDR3 extends over 17 amino acids. The chain's CDR3 is CASSDPGLAENTGELFF. In DNA, the CDR3 is TGTGCCAGTAGTGACCCGGGACTAGCGGAAAACACCGGGGAGCTGTTTTTT.

V is TRBV6-1 and J is TRBJ2-7; TRBD2 is a possible D gene (6 bases). Germline CDR1 is MNHNS and CDR2 is SASEGT. The CDR3 is 15 amino acids. V lost 6 bases to trimming and J lost 0 bases, with 15 bases between them. CDR3 loop: CASSPQEGFSYEQYF. The CDR3 nucleotides read TGTGCCAGCAGCCCCCAGGAGGGATTCTCCTACGAGCAGTACTTC.

A few counts support this clonotype. The chain employs TRBV4-1 and TRBJ1-2; a possible D gene is TRBD1 (5 bases). Germline V gives CDR1 MGHRA, CDR2 YSYEKL. This CDR3 comprises 16 residues. Trimming shortened V by 3 bases and J by 8 bases, and 22 bases separated the two germline ends. CDR3: CASSHGGSWVSAGYTF. The CDR3, as DNA: TGCGCCAGCAGCCACGGGGGGTCGTGGGTGTCGGCCGGCTACACCTTC.

This clonotype has only a few counts. The rearrangement links TRBV29-1 to TRBJ2-7; D uncertain. V lost 6 bases and J lost 0, with 12 bases in between. The germline V gene has CDR1 SQVTM and CDR2 ANQGSEA. The CDR3 is 13 residues long. This CDR3 reads CSVLPSTSYEQYF. Here the CDR3 DNA reads TGCAGCGTCCTTCCCTCAACCTCCTACGAGCAGTACTTC.

The chain recombines TRBV10-3 with TRBJ1-1; the match to TRBD1 covers 8 bases. The germline V gene has CDR1 ENHRY and CDR2 SYGVKD. The V segment lost 6 bases and the J segment 5 bases; nucleotides outside the gene matches: 8. The CDR3 runs to 14 residues. This CDR3 is CAIRATGDRTEAFF. The CDR3 bases are TGTGCCATCAGGGCGACAGGGGATAGAACTGAAGCTTTCTTT.

This clonotype was observed a few times. Possible read error: a much larger clone is one base away. The chain joins TRBV12-3 or TRBV12-4 to TRBJ1-1, with D maybe TRBD1 (6 bases). V was pared by 3 bases and J by 4 bases, with 15 bases between. CDR3 length equals 15 residues. CDR3 sequence: CASSLEGRGGTEAFF. CDR3 nucleotides: TGTGCCAGCAGTTTGGAGGGCAGGGGTGGCACTGAAGCTTTCTTT.

Many counts were recorded for this clonotype. V and J are TRBV19 and TRBJ1-2; TRBD1 is a possible D gene (5 bases). Germline CDR1 reads LNHDA; CDR2 reads SQIVND (reference sequence). V lost 6 bases and J 0 bases, leaving 20 bases between the germline ends. The CDR3 is 17 residues long. The CDR3 bases are TGTGCCAGTAGATTCCCGTTCGGGGCCCAAGCTAACTATGGCTACACCTTC. Protein sequence: CASRFPFGAQANYGYTF.

Concerning this clonotype: The junction departs from germline at one end; a sequencing error may be responsible. The V call is TRBV12-3 or TRBV12-4, the J call TRBJ2-7, with 7 bases identical to TRBD2. The CDR3 runs 16 residues. The DNA for the CDR3 is TGTGCCAGCAGTTTAGGGGGGGGGACCTCCACCTACGGGCAGTACTTC. Its protein product is CASSLGGGTSTYGQYF.